This TCR beta chain was documented in a study of T cell responses to AZD1222 COVID-19 vaccine. The data were produced by immunoSEQ multiplex PCR, yet TCRdb's version contains in-frame clones alone and is incomplete. The repertoire holds 52,000 or so clones, with less than 85% as singletons. Trimming took off 2 bases at V and 4 bases at J, with 9 bases between the two ends. The germline CDR1 and CDR2 sequences are MDHEN and SYDVKM. The CDR3 is 13 amino acids. The TCR was taken from an adult in good health. The V call is TRBV28, the J call TRBJ2-7; maybe TRBD1 (6 bases). Sequences were derived from peripheral blood, sampled on day 0 of AZD1222 vaccination. CDR3 loop: CASSLSRGYEQYF. Written as DNA, the CDR3 is TGTGCCAGCAGTTTAAGCAGGGGATACGAGCAGTACTTC.